The 5 T cell receptor beta chains in this list originate from one sample, sequenced in a study of blood T cell repertoires in COVID-19. The protocol was immunoSEQ multiplex PCR, while the TCRdb copy is restricted to in-frame clones and leaves out a portion. The table shows under 200,000 clones, with about nine tenths occurring only once. The sample consisted of peripheral blood. These receptors all stem from a man aged 45 to 65 with acute or convalescent COVID-19.

The chain employs TRBV9 and TRBJ1-2, with TRBD1 matching over 12 bases. The CDR3 spans 15 residues. The V gene's germline CDR1 is SGDLS and CDR2 YYNGEE. V lost 3 bases and J lost 7; bases outside the gene matches: 7. The CDR3: CASSAGGTGGSGYTF. Here the CDR3 DNA reads TGTGCCAGCAGCGCCGGAGGGACAGGGGGCTCTGGCTACACCTTC.

The chain has TRBV18 and TRBJ1-2, with 8 bases matching TRBD1. Germline assignment: CDR1 KGHSH and CDR2 LQKENI. CDR3 length: 17 residues. The trim removed 2 bases at V and 0 bases at J, leaving 8 bases unmatched. The CDR3 region has the DNA TGTGCCAGCTCACCAAACCCGCAGGGGGCGTCTAACTATGGCTACACCTTC. Its protein is CASSPNPQGASNYGYTF.

This clone was found once. This chain joins TRBV19 and TRBJ2-3; D is unresolved. The CDR3 totals 13 residues. V was pared by 7 bases and J by 1 base, with 9 bases between. Looked up from germline, CDR1 is LNHDA and CDR2 is SQIVND (reference sequence). CDR3 residues: CASIPPGTDTQYF. In nucleotides, the CDR3 is TGTGCCAGTATCCCTCCAGGCACAGATACGCAGTATTTT.

The chain combines TRBV6-5 with TRBJ1-2, with 9 bases identical to TRBD1. The germline V gene encodes CDR1 MNHEY and CDR2 SVGAGI. CDR3 length equals 13 residues. V was clipped by 5 bases and J by 4 bases; unmatched bases: 2. This CDR3 is CASSTGGVYGYTF. The CDR3 nucleotides are TGTGCCAGCAGTACAGGGGGCGTCTATGGCTACACCTTC.

This chain uses TRBV28 with TRBJ2-1; TRBD1 might be the D (6 bases). The germline V gene has CDR1 MDHEN and CDR2 SYDVKM. There are 14 residues in the CDR3. The V end lost 6 bases, the J end lost 8 bases, and 17 bases lay between the germline ends. In DNA form, the CDR3 reads TGTGCCAGCAGAACAGGGCAGGGAGTCGATGAGCAGTTCTTC. Residues: CASRTGQGVDEQFF.